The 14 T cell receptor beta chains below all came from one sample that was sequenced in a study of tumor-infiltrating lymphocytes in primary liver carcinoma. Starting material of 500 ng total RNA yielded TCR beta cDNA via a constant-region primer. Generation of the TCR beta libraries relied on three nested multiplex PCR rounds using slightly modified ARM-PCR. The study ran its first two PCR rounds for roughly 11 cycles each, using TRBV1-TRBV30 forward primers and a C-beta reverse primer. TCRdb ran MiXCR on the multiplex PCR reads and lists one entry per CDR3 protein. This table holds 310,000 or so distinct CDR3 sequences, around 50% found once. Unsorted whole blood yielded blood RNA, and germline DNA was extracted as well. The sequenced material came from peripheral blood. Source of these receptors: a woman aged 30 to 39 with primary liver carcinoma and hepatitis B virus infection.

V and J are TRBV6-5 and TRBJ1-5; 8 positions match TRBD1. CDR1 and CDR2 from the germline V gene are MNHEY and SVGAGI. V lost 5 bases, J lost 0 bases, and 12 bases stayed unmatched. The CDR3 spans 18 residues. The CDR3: CASSAGRGRGNSNQPQHF. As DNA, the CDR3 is TGTGCCAGCAGTGCGGGCAGGGGGCGAGGCAATAGCAATCAGCCCCAGCATTTT.

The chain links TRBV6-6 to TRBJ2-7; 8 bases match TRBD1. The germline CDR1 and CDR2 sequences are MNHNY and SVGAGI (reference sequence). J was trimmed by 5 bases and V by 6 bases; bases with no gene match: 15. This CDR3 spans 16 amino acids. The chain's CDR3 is CASSSGYRDRGHEQYF. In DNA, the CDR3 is TGTGCCAGCAGCTCCGGGTACCGAGACAGGGGTCACGAGCAGTACTTC.

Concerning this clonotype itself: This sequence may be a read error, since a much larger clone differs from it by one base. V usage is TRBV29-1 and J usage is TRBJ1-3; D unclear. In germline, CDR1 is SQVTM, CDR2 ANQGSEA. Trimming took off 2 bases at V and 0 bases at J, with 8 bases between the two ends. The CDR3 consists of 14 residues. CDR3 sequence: CSVECPSSGNTIYF. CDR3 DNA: TGCAGCGTTGAATGCCCTAGCTCTGGAAACACCATATATTTT.

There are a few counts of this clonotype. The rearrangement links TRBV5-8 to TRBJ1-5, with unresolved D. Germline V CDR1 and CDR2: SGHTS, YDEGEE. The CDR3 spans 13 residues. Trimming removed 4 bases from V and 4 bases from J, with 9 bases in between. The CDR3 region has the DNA TGTGCCAGCAGCGCCTCCATAAATCAGCCCCAGCATTTT. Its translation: CASSASINQPQHF.

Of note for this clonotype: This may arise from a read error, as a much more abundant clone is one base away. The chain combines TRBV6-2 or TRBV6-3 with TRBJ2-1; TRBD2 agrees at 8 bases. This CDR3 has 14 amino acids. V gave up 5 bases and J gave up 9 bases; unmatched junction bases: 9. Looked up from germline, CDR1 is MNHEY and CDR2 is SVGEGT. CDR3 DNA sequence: TGTGCCAGCAGTCGTCTGCGGGAGGACAGTGAGCAGTTCTTC. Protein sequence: CASSRLREDSEQFF.

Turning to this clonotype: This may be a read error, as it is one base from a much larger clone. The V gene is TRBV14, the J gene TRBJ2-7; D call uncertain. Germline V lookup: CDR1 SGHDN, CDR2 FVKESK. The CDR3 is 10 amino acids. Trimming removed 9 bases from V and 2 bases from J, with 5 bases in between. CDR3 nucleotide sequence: TGTGCCAGGGTTGCCTACGAGCAGTACTTC. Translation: CARVAYEQYF.

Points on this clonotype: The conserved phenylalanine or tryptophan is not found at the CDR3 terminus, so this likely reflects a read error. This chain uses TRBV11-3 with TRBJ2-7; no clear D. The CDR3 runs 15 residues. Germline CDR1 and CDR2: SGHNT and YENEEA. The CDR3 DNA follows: TGTACCAGCAGCTTACGTCCAGGTGAGGCCTACGAGCAGTACCTC. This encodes CTSSLRPGEAYEQYL.

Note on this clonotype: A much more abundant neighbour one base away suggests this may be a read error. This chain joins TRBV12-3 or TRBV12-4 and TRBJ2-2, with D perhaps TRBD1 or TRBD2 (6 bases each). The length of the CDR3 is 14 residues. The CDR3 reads CASTWGANNGELFF. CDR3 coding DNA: TGTGCCAGCACCTGGGGGGCAAACAACGGGGAGCTGTTTTTT.

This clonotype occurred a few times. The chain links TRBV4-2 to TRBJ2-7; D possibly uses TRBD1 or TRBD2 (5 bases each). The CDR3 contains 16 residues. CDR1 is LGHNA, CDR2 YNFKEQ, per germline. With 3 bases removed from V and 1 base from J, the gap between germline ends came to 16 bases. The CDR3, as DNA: TGTGCCAGCAGCCACCCTCCCGGGACGGATTCCTACGAGCAGTACTTC. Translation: CASSHPPGTDSYEQYF.

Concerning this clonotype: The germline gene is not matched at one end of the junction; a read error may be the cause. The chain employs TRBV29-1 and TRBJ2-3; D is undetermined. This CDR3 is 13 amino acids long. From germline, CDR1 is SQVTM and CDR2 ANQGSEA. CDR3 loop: CSVTASAQDMQYF. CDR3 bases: TGCAGCGTTACAGCCAGCGCACAAGATATGCAGTATTTT.

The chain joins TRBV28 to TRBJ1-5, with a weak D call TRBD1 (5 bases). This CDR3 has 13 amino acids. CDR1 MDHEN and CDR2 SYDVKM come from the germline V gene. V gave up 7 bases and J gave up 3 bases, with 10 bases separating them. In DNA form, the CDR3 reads TGTGCCAGCACTCCAGGGTACAATCAGCCCCAGCATTTT. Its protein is CASTPGYNQPQHF.

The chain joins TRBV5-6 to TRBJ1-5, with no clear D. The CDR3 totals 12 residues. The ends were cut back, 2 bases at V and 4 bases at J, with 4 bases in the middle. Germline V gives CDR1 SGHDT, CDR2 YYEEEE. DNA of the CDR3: TGTGCCAGCAGCTTTCAGAATCAGCCCCAGCATTTT. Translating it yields CASSFQNQPQHF.

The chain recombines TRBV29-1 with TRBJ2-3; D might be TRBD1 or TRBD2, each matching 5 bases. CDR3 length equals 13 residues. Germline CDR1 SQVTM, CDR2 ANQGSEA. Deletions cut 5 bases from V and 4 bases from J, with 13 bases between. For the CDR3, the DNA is TGCAGCGTTCGGTGGGGGACCGCAGATACGCAGTATTTT. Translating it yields CSVRWGTADTQYF.

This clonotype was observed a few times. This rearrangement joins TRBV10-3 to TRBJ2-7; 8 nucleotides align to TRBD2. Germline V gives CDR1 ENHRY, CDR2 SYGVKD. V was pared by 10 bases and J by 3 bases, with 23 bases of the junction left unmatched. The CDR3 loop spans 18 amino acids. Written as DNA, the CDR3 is TGTGCCAAAATTCACAGGACTGGAGGGCCGGGAGGGGACTACGAGCAGTACTTC. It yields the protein CAKIHRTGGPGGDYEQYF.